This TCR beta chain was sequenced during a study of T cell repertoires in cytomegalovirus infection. At the level of the study: Well-studied HLA-B-restricted CMV epitopes were used in the study alongside recently identified HLA-C-restricted ones.

Germline CDR1 is SEHNR and CDR2 is FQNEAQ (reference sequence). There are 15 residues in the CDR3. TCRdb passed the reads through MiXCR, listing each CDR3 protein once. This sample has approximately 910,000 distinct CDR3 sequences, with 31% found just once. Overall study results and limits: HLA-C-restricted, CMV-specific TCR beta clonotypes were dominant ex vivo.

About this clonotype: Its antigen is not identified. A junction boundary mismatches the germline segment, possibly from a read error.

The input for sequencing was cultured CD8+ T cells from PBMCs, taken from culture after CMV antigen stimulation. The chain joins TRBV7-9 to TRBJ1-5; 9 nucleotides match TRBD1. The source of this sequence is a human donor in good health (CMV status not recorded). Some clones in this sample may be carry-over from other donors' samples. The CDR3 spells CASSLGQGRNQPPHF. In DNA, the CDR3 is TGTGCCAGCAGCTTGGGACAGGGAAGGAATCAGCCCCCGCATTTT.